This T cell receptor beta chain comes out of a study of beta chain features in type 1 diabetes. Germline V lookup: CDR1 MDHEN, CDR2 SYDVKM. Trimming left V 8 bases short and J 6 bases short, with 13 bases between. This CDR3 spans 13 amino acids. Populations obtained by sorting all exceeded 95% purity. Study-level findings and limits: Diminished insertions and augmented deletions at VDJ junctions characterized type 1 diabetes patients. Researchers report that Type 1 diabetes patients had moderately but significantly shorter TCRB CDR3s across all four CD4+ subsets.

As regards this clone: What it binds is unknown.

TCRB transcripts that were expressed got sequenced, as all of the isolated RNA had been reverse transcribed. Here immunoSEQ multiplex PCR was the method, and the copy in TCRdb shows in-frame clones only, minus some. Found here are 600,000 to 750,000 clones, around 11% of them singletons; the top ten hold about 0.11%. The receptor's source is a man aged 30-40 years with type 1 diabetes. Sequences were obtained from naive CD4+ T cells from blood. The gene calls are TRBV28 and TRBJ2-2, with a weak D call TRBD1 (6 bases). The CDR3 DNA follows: TGTGCCAGCTACACAGGGAAACCCGGGGAGCTGTTTTTT. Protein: CASYTGKPGELFF.